This is a list of T cell receptor beta chains from one sample in a study of T cell responses to AZD1222 COVID-19 vaccine. Generated by immunoSEQ multiplex PCR, the TCRdb table keeps only in-frame clones and is missing some. The data show 180,000 or so clones, with about 92% seen just once and 1% to 1.5% held by the top ten. This specimen consisted of peripheral blood, obtained 28 days after the second AZD1222 dose. These receptors were obtained from an adult who received the AZD1222 COVID-19 vaccine. Each CDR3 is given with its conserved first and last residue. The D gene is left open where the match is weak. Where a row states a size, it is once, few, many or the class of an expanded clone; other rows omit it.

-	-	TRBV30	TRBJ1-1	TGTGCCTGGAGTTCGGAGGGAGGCACTGAAGCTTTCTTT	CAWSSEGGTEAFF
-	few	TRBV28	TRBJ1-1	TGTGCCAGCAGTCCTCGGACAGAATACACTGAAGCTTTCTTT	CASSPRTEYTEAFF
-	-	TRBV2	TRBJ2-2	TGTGCCAGCGGGGGGTTATCGAACACCGGGGAGCTGTTTTTT	CASGGLSNTGELFF
-	-	TRBV3-1/TRBV3-2	TRBJ2-2	TGTGCCAGCAGCCAAGTTTCCGGACGAACCTACACCGGGGAGCTGTTTTTT	CASSQVSGRTYTGELFF
-	-	TRBV10-3	TRBJ1-1	TGTGCCATCAGTGAGTACCGGGACACACGCCCTGAAGCTTTCTTT	CAISEYRDTRPEAFF
-	-	TRBV7-9	TRBJ2-7	TGTGCCAGCAGCTTAGCGTGGGGTGGCGAAGGGAGACGCGAGCAGTACTTC	CASSLAWGGEGRREQYF
-	-	TRBV7-9	TRBJ1-5	TGTGCCAGCAGCTTAGGGGGGGAGAGCCAGCCCCAGCATTTT	CASSLGGESQPQHF
-	-	TRBV4-2	TRBJ2-7	TGTGCCAGCAGCCAAGGTATAGCTGGGGGCTACGAGCAGTACTTC	CASSQGIAGGYEQYF
TRBD1	-	TRBV15	TRBJ2-7	TGTGCCACCAGCAGGGACAGGGGGCCGTACGAGCAGTACTTC	CATSRDRGPYEQYF
-	-	TRBV19	TRBJ1-1	TGTGCCAGTAGTATAGGGGTGGAGGAAGCTTTCTTT	CASSIGVEEAFF
-	-	TRBV7-6	TRBJ1-2	TGTGCCAGCAGCCAAACCGGGCCCTCGGGGTTTGGCTACACCTTC	CASSQTGPSGFGYTF
-	-	TRBV18	TRBJ2-7	TGTGCCAGCTCACCCGGACCTGGGCTTTACGAGCAGTACTTC	CASSPGPGLYEQYF
TRBD1	-	TRBV6-5	TRBJ1-1	TGTGCCAGCAGTTACTCGGGCGCACAGGGGGTTGGTGCTTTCTTT	CASSYSGAQGVGAFF
TRBD2	-	TRBV7-3	TRBJ2-1	TGTGCCAGCAGCTTATCGGGAGGGAATGAGCAGTTCTTC	CASSLSGGNEQFF
-	-	TRBV29-1	TRBJ1-1	TGCAGCGGTTTTCAGAACACTGAAGCTTTCTTT	CSGFQNTEAFF
-	-	TRBV7-7	TRBJ2-1	TGTGCTAGCAGCCCGAGTTTGGGGGAGCAGTTCTTC	CASSPSLGEQFF
-	-	TRBV12-3/TRBV12-4	TRBJ1-2	TGTGCCAGCAGCCCGGGGCGGGTCGGCTACACCTTC	CASSPGRVGYTF
-	-	TRBV18	TRBJ1-1	TGTGCCAGCTCACCGGGCTACTGGGGCACTGAAGCTTTCTTT	CASSPGYWGTEAFF
-	once	TRBV19	TRBJ2-5	TGTGCCAGTAGTATAGGAGGAGAGACCCAGTACTTC	CASSIGGETQYF
-	few	TRBV6-2/TRBV6-3	TRBJ1-5	TGTGCCAGCAGTCCACTCAGAGGACAGTCCAATCAGCCCCAGCATTTT	CASSPLRGQSNQPQHF
-	-	TRBV6-1	TRBJ1-1	TGTGCCAGCAGTGAAGTGAGGGAGAACACTGAAGCTTTCTTT	CASSEVRENTEAFF
-	-	TRBV5-8	TRBJ2-3	TGTGCCAGCAGCTTGGCGGGGAGCACAGATACGCAGTATTTT	CASSLAGSTDTQYF
TRBD2	once	TRBV15	TRBJ2-5	TGTGCCACCAGCACAACCCTAGCGGGGGTCCAAGAGACCCAGTACTTC	CATSTTLAGVQETQYF
-	-	TRBV30	TRBJ1-1	TGTGCCTGGATGGGACCCGGAGCGCCGAACACTGAAGCTTTCTTT	CAWMGPGAPNTEAFF
-	-	TRBV28	TRBJ1-5	TGTGCCAGCAGAGTTTATGGGCAGGGGAGTCAGCCCCAGCATTTT	CASRVYGQGSQPQHF
-	few	TRBV5-6	TRBJ1-6	TGTGCCAGCAGCTTGGGGACCTCAGCGGATTCACCCCTCCACTTT	CASSLGTSADSPLHF
-	-	TRBV2	TRBJ2-7	TGTGCCAGCAACGAACAGGGCAAGGACGAGCAGTACTTC	CASNEQGKDEQYF
-	-	TRBV19	TRBJ1-5	TGTGCCAGTAGTATCGGTGGGCCTAATAGCAATCAGCCCCAGCATTTT	CASSIGGPNSNQPQHF
-	-	TRBV28	TRBJ2-7	TGTGCCAGCGGAAGAGACGGCGAGCAGTACTTC	CASGRDGEQYF
-	-	TRBV3-1/TRBV3-2	TRBJ1-2	TGTGCCAGCAGCCAAGGGAACAGGTTAAACTATGGCTACACCTTC	CASSQGNRLNYGYTF
-	-	TRBV4-1	TRBJ2-1	TGCGCCAGCAGCACGACCAGGGCTGTCTACAATGAGCAGTTCTTC	CASSTTRAVYNEQFF
TRBD1	-	TRBV30	TRBJ1-2	TGTGCCTGGTTAGGACAGGGGGCATATGGCTACACCTTC	CAWLGQGAYGYTF
-	-	TRBV19	TRBJ1-1	TGTGCCAGTAGTATCGTGGGCATGAACACTGAAGCTTTCTTT	CASSIVGMNTEAFF